This T cell receptor beta chain was retrieved from a study of blood T cell repertoires in COVID-19 (dated by TCRdb to the early 2020s). Regarding the complete study: Samples from collaborators originated in the United States, Italy and Spain and spanned both the acute and convalescent phases of COVID-19. A freely available public database, intended as a resource for researchers studying the immune response to SARS-CoV-2, is where the repertoires were released. Subjects who had been exposed to COVID-19, were actively infected with it, or had recovered from it provided the deeply sampled blood TCRbeta repertoires that made up the dataset. A de-identified subject ID, COVID-19 status, age in years and sex were almost always included in the sample metadata. Where available, HLA class I and class II types were taken from metadata supplied by the sample provider and were not determined by assay-based typing. Samples were obtained from the ongoing ImmuneRACE study (first 160 participants) and from about 1,300 subjects provided by 6 global collaborators. The prospective study material was composed of cDNA or gDNA derived from T cells, B-cell-depleted T cells, or PBMCs.

About this clone itself: What this receptor recognizes is not known. Nothing much larger sits one base from this clone, and base qualities are not available.

Whole blood was collected in K2EDTA tubes by collaborating institutions according to the institutions' own protocols. For TCRbeta analysis, collaborator samples were shipped as frozen whole blood, as isolated PBMCs, or as DNA extracted from either sample type. Here is what the overall study found, with its caveats: The quantity of clinical and demographic metadata differed by source and by participant and was supplied without curation.

The germline V gene specifies MDHEN as CDR1 and SYDVKM as CDR2. Trimming costs V 5 bases and J 2 bases, and their ends lie 19 bases apart. Reading from cysteine to phenylalanine, the CDR3 counts 16 amino acids. The entry retains the CDR3 DNA only, 48 bases that are in frame from base 1. The immunoSEQ Assay, a bias-controlled multiplex PCR, was used to amplify TCRbeta CDR3 regions from genomic DNA. The source study handled its data this way. The number of nucleated cells in each sample was estimated by amplification of reference gene primers within the assay. Sequence reads were collapsed and filtered to measure the absolute abundance of every unique TCRbeta CDR3 rearrangement. For each sample, productive Simpson clonality was calculated as the square root of Simpson's diversity index over productive rearrangements. In its TCRdb copy, this immuneACCESS table keeps in-frame sequences only and misses some clones. Where compared with another copy, unresolved V genes explain less than half of these, and the others have no known cause. From that table come the V and J calls and clone size; the DNA was used to work out D and trimming. This sample is represented by about 150,000 clones; more than 75% of them were singletons. 4% to 4.5% of the sample is in the top ten clones.

Input material: peripheral blood. This receptor was identified in a man in his fifties or sixties with acute or convalescent COVID-19. The chain links TRBV28 with TRBJ2-7; tentative D gene TRBD2, with 6 bases matching. The DNA is as follows: TGTGCCAGCAGTACATCTGGGGGGAGTAAAACCTACGAGCAGTACTTC. Protein translation: CASSTSGGSKTYEQYF.